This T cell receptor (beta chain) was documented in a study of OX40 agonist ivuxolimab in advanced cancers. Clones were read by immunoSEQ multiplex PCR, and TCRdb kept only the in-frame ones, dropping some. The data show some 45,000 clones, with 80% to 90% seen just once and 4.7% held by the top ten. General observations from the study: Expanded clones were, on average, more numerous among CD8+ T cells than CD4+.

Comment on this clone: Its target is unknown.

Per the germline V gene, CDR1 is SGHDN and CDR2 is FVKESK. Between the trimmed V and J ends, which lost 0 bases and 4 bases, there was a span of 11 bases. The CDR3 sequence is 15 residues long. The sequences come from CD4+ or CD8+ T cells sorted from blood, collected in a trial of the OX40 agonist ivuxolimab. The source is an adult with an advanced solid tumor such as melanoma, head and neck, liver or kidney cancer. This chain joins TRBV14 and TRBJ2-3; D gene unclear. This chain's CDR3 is CASSQDPLVADTQYF. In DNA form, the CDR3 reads TGTGCCAGCAGCCAAGACCCGCTAGTGGCAGATACGCAGTATTTT. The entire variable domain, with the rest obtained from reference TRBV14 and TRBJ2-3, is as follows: EAGVTQFPSHSVIEKGQTVTLRCDPISGHDNLYWYRRVMGKEIKFLLHFVKESKQDESGMPNNRFLAERTGGTYSTLKVQPAELEDSGVYFCASSQDPLVADTQYFGPGTRLTVL.